The clone carrying this TCR beta chain occurred many times. Building the TCR beta libraries relied on iRepertoire HTBI primers, and CDR3 regions underwent Arm-PCR. TCRdb re-called the multiplex PCR reads through MiXCR, storing one row per CDR3 protein. The sample includes more than 450,000 distinct CDR3 sequences, 15% to 20% of them seen just once. Time point reported: newly diagnosed GD, antithyroid drugs for less than 3 months. Extracted PBMC RNA gave rise to the TCR library. The data were obtained in a study of regulatory T cells in long-lasting Graves disease. The data also belong to a second study, concerning T cells in Graves' hyperthyroidism and ophthalmopathy.

This material consisted of peripheral blood mononuclear cells (PBMCs), taken at new diagnosis, from a patient treated with antithyroid drugs. The clonotype comes from a man in his forties with Graves disease.

Written as DNA, the CDR3 is TGTGCCAGCAGTCCTAGCGGGAGGGCCCGGAATGAGCAGTTCTTC. This translates into CASSPSGRARNEQFF. V usage is TRBV12-3 or TRBV12-4 and J usage is TRBJ2-1; TRBD2 agrees at 12 bases. CDR3 length equals 15 residues. V gave up 5 bases and J gave up 7 bases; unmatched junction bases: 6.